This T cell receptor (beta chain) was captured by sequencing in a study of vaccination effects on CD4 cells after COVID-19. As for the study in general: Samples were given by two convalescent patients 16 days and one week before vaccination.

Before any sequencing was done, the ViraFEST assay used viral peptide pools to expand antigen-specific CD4+ T cells. Isolating CD4+ T cells followed more than 9 days of culture. The person had a PCR-confirmed SARS-CoV-2 infection during March to December 2020. Wells each received 2 million or so PBMC, cultured with 10 IU/ml IL-2 and around 10 ug/ml peptides. This CDR3 has 16 amino acids. After removal of 10 bases from V and 4 bases from J, the junction contained 18 bases not matched to a gene. Germline V CDR1 and CDR2: LNHDA, SQIVND (reference sequence). The protocol was immunoSEQ multiplex PCR, while the TCRdb copy is restricted to in-frame clones and leaves out a portion. The profile shows about 70,000 clones, 60% to 75% of them singletons. A note on this clone: Its matching antigen is unknown.

Study observations and caveats: Late post-vaccination samples showed marked contraction of infection- and vaccine-induced clones.

This specimen consisted of CD4+ T cells from PBMCs cultured with HIV peptides, obtained before COVID-19 vaccination. Subset of the sample: HIV-1 Nef peptide pool negative control/reference culture. This sequence originates from a human donor who had a prior SARS-CoV-2 infection. This chain uses TRBV19 with TRBJ1-2; 7 bases are shared with TRBD1. This chain's CDR3 is CATQDPGGDRAYGYTF. The CDR3 DNA is TGTGCCACCCAAGATCCAGGCGGCGACAGGGCCTATGGCTACACCTTC.